The 14 T cell receptor beta chains reported below all come from one sample, sequenced in a study of blood T cell repertoires in COVID-19. Using immunoSEQ multiplex PCR, the repertoire was profiled, and TCRdb retains in-frame clones only, with some absent. The table shows approximately 200,000 clones, with about 90% occurring only once. Sequenced: peripheral blood. The receptor set was obtained from a woman between 50 and 59 years old with acute or convalescent COVID-19.

CDR3 in DNA: TGTGCCTGGAGGGGAGACACGTTTATCGATTATGGCTACACCTTC. Translating it yields CAWRGDTFIDYGYTF. The gene calls are TRBV30 and TRBJ1-2; D call uncertain. V lost 3 bases, J lost 5 bases, and 19 bases lay in between. The CDR3 has 15 residues. The V gene's germline CDR1 is GTSNPN and CDR2 SVGIG (reference sequence).

Details on this clone: The junction differs from germline at one of its ends, possibly a read error. The J gene is TRBJ2-5, the V gene TRBV7-8; 10 nucleotides agree with TRBD2. The CDR3 sequence is 12 residues long. Germline V gene lookup returns CDR1 SGHVS and CDR2 FQNEAQ. This CDR3 reads CASSLATLAGDF. CDR3 coding DNA: TGTGCCAGCAGCTTAGCCACCCTAGCGGGAGACTTC.

The V gene is TRBV29-1, the J gene TRBJ2-3; no clear D gene. Looked up from germline, CDR1 is SQVTM and CDR2 is ANQGSEA. V shed 4 bases and J shed 2 bases, with 7 bases lying between them. This CDR3 has 12 residues. The CDR3 nucleotides read TGCAGCGTTGGACTTCCCACAGATACGCAGTATTTT. Translating it yields CSVGLPTDTQYF.

This chain links TRBV5-8 with TRBJ2-7; the match to TRBD2 covers 9 bases. CDR3 size: 18 residues. J gave up 4 bases and V 4 bases, and 18 bases lay outside the gene matches. CDR1 and CDR2 (germline): SGHTS, YDEGEE. Here the CDR3 reads CASSPSPGAREGPYEQYF. CDR3 coding DNA: TGTGCCAGCAGCCCGTCCCCCGGGGCGCGGGAGGGCCCATACGAGCAGTACTTC. Variable domain in full (rest from reference TRBV5-8 and TRBJ2-7): EAGVTQSPTHLIKTRGQQATLRCSPISGHTSVYWYQQALGLGLQFLLWYDEGEERNRGNFPPRFSGRQFPNYSSELNVNALELEDSALYLCASSPSPGAREGPYEQYFGPGTRLTVT.

V is TRBV10-3 and J is TRBJ1-6; possible D gene TRBD1, 6 bases. The CDR3 consists of 16 residues. CDR1 and CDR2 (germline): ENHRY, SYGVKD. Deletions cut 4 bases from V and 7 bases from J, with 17 bases between. CDR3 in amino acids: CAISGGTPALNSPLHF. CDR3 coding DNA: TGTGCCATCAGTGGAGGGACACCAGCCTTGAATTCACCCCTCCACTTT.

CDR3 coding DNA: TGCGCCAGCAGTCCGACAGGGGTCGCCGGAAACACCATATATTTT. The encoded protein is CASSPTGVAGNTIYF. The V gene is TRBV5-1, the J gene TRBJ1-3; 8 bases align to TRBD1. Trimming at V came to 5 bases and at J to 4 bases, leaving 8 bases not matched to a gene. The germline CDR1 and CDR2 sequences are SGHRS and YFSETQ. There are 15 residues in the CDR3.

This clone was observed a single time. This rearrangement joins TRBV19 to TRBJ2-2; 7 bases match TRBD1. The CDR3 consists of 16 residues. Germline CDR1 LNHDA, CDR2 SQIVND (reference sequence). The V and J ends lost 5 bases and 5 bases, in that order; junction bases with no gene match: 11. DNA of the CDR3: TGTGCCAGTAGTCCCCTTGGGACAGAAATTACCGGGGAGCTGTTTTTT. It encodes CASSPLGTEITGELFF. The full variable domain, completed using reference TRBV19 and TRBJ2-2, is DGGITQSPKYLFRKEGQNVTLSCEQNLNHDAMYWYRQDPGQGLRLIYYSQIVNDFQKGDIAEGYSVSREKKESFPLTVTSAQKNPTAFYLCASSPLGTEITGELFFGEGSRLTVL.

The V gene is TRBV19, the J gene TRBJ2-1, with D tentatively TRBD2 (6 bases). In germline, CDR1 is LNHDA, CDR2 SQIVND (reference sequence). This CDR3 region has 16 residues. The V gene lost 3 bases and the J gene lost 0 bases, with 12 bases spanning the gap. The CDR3 region is CASSIGGRSSYNEQFF. CDR3 bases: TGTGCCAGTAGTATTGGAGGGCGGAGCTCCTACAATGAGCAGTTCTTC.

The chain carries TRBV12-3 or TRBV12-4 and TRBJ1-2, with 9 bases matching TRBD1. The J segment lost 3 bases and the V segment lost 7 bases, leaving 3 bases of the junction unmatched. The CDR3 length is 13 residues. As DNA, the CDR3 is TGTGCCAGCACCTGGACAGGGGACTATGGCTACACCTTC. Its protein product is CASTWTGDYGYTF.

The J gene is TRBJ2-5, the V gene TRBV11-3; 8 bases are shared with TRBD2. This CDR3 contains 14 residues. Germline values: CDR1 SGHNT, CDR2 YENEEA. V was pared by 3 bases and J by 2 bases, with 2 bases of the junction left unmatched. The DNA of the CDR3 is TGTGCCAGCAGCTTTAGCGGGGCGCAAGAGACCCAGTACTTC. Amino acid sequence: CASSFSGAQETQYF.

J is TRBJ1-2 and V is TRBV3-1 (or the pseudogene TRBV3-2); no clear D gene. CDR1 is LGHDT, CDR2 YNNKEL, per germline (reference sequence). V lost 0 bases and J 6 bases, leaving 2 bases between the germline ends. This CDR3 region has 11 residues. The CDR3 protein is CASSQDNGYTF. CDR3 sequence (DNA): TGTGCCAGCAGCCAAGATAATGGCTACACCTTC.

The chain uses TRBV5-1 and TRBJ2-7; weak D call: TRBD1 (5 bases). The CDR3 is made up of 14 amino acids. Germline CDR1 and CDR2: SGHRS and YFSETQ. V gave up 0 bases and J gave up 3 bases, with 10 bases separating them. CDR3 DNA: TGCGCCAGCAGCTTGGGTGACAGCCTCTACGAGCAGTACTTC. Its translation is CASSLGDSLYEQYF.

The chain links TRBV30 to TRBJ1-2, with D possibly being TRBD1 (6 bases). V lost 3 bases and J lost 4, with 21 bases in between. The CDR3 runs 16 residues. Germline lookup yields CDR1 GTSNPN and CDR2 SVGIG (reference sequence). CDR3 residues: CAWREILKGTSYGYTF. CDR3 nucleotides: TGTGCCTGGAGGGAGATTCTCAAGGGGACAAGCTATGGCTACACCTTC.

The V and J genes are TRBV4-2 and TRBJ2-3; 7 bases are a match to TRBD2. The CDR3 runs to 16 residues. Germline V gene data show CDR1 as LGHNA and CDR2 as YNFKEQ. The J segment lost 3 bases and the V segment lost 1 base, leaving 7 bases of the junction unmatched. Written as DNA, the CDR3 is TGTGCCAGCAGCCAAGGAAGCGGGGAAGGGACAGATACGCAGTATTTT. Translation: CASSQGSGEGTDTQYF.